These 14 T cell receptor beta chains share one sample of origin, sequenced in a study of spatial heterogeneity in lung cancer. The time point denotes: sample taken at primary tumor resection. Without sorting, whole RNA was sequenced from tumor, nontumor lung or frozen PBMC. TCRdb processed the 5' RACE reads anew with MiXCR; each CDR3 protein has one entry. Of under 75,000 distinct CDR3 sequences in the sample, 7.5% to 8.5% were seen once. The material was PBMCs, obtained at surgery. These receptor sequences come from a female donor with early-stage non-small cell lung cancer.

This clonotype was detected only a few times. This chain uses TRBV6-5 with TRBJ1-1; a possible D gene is TRBD1 (5 bases). The CDR3 totals 16 residues. V was shortened by 7 bases and J by 0 bases, with 18 bases between the two germline ends. The germline gives CDR1 MNHEY, CDR2 SVGAGI. CDR3 in DNA: TGTGCCAGCACCTCTCCCGGGGACCCTATGAACACTGAAGCTTTCTTT. Translation: CASTSPGDPMNTEAFF.

This clonotype was found many times. The chain recombines TRBV18 with TRBJ1-2; D is possibly TRBD1 (6 bases). Per germline, CDR1 KGHSH and CDR2 LQKENI. Trimming took off 1 base at V and 8 bases at J, with 11 bases between the two ends. The CDR3 extends over 13 amino acids. The CDR3 region is CASSPQQGEGYTF. For the CDR3, the DNA is TGTGCCAGCTCACCACAACAGGGAGAGGGCTACACCTTC.

The chain carries TRBV28 and TRBJ1-6, with 8 bases that match TRBD1. Trimming removed 5 bases from V and 10 bases from J; junction bases left unmatched: 10. CDR1 MDHEN and CDR2 SYDVKM come from the germline V gene. The CDR3 contains 15 residues. CDR3 bases: TGTGCCAGCAGTGTCTCGACAGGGGCAGGATCACCCCTCCACTTT. It translates to CASSVSTGAGSPLHF.

The chain recombines TRBV2 with TRBJ2-3, with D perhaps matching TRBD2 (5 bases). This CDR3 is built from 14 residues. The germline gives CDR1 SNHLY, CDR2 FYNNEI. Trimming removed 6 bases from V and 6 bases from J, with 16 bases in between. In nucleotides, the CDR3 is TGTGCCAGCAGCCCCGGACGGAGGATGGATACGCAGTATTTT. Amino acid sequence: CASSPGRRMDTQYF.

The CDR3 DNA reads TGTGCCAGCAGCTCGGACAGGGGGAGGACTAATGAAAAACTGTTTTTT. Amino acids: CASSSDRGRTNEKLFF. The chain links TRBV5-4 to TRBJ1-4, with 10 bases fitting TRBD1. CDR1 and CDR2 from the germline V gene are SGHNT and YYREEE (reference sequence). V gave up 3 bases and J gave up 2 bases; unmatched junction bases: 4. The CDR3 has 16 residues.

In this sample, this clonotype turned up many times. This sequence joins TRBV5-1 and TRBJ1-1, with D unclear. The V and J ends lost 0 bases and 5 bases respectively, with 8 bases between them. Per the germline V gene, CDR1 is SGHRS and CDR2 is YFSETQ. This CDR3 has 13 amino acids. The CDR3 reads CASSLVGRTEAFF. CDR3 DNA sequence: TGCGCCAGCAGCTTGGTGGGTCGGACTGAAGCTTTCTTT.

This clonotype was counted many times. This chain links TRBV6-5 with TRBJ1-2, with TRBD1 matching 9 bases. V was pared by 6 bases and J by 4 bases, with 6 bases of the junction left unmatched. The CDR3 is 14 amino acids. Germline V CDR1 and CDR2: MNHEY, SVGAGI. The DNA of the CDR3 is TGTGCCAGCAGCTCCGGGACAGGGCTCTATGGCTACACCTTC. Amino acids: CASSSGTGLYGYTF.

The gene calls are TRBV5-4 and TRBJ2-7, with 12 nucleotides matching TRBD2. The germline gives CDR1 SGHNT, CDR2 YYREEE (reference sequence). Trimming at V came to 3 bases and at J to 2 bases, leaving 6 bases not matched to a gene. The CDR3 is 16 residues long. This chain's CDR3 is CASSSRTSGATYEQYV. The CDR3 DNA sequence: TGTGCCAGCAGCTCTCGGACTAGCGGGGCAACCTACGAGCAGTACGTC.

In this sample, this clonotype turned up many times. The rearrangement uses TRBV6-2 or TRBV6-3 and TRBJ2-7, with TRBD1 as a possible D gene (6 bases). Looked up from germline, CDR1 is MNHEY and CDR2 is SVGEGT. Trimming took 2 bases from V and 1 from J, leaving 9 bases between them. The CDR3 consists of 14 residues. The CDR3 spells CASSYPGQSYEQYV. In DNA, the CDR3 is TGTGCCAGCAGTTACCCCGGACAGTCCTACGAGCAGTACGTC.

This chain uses TRBV5-1 with TRBJ2-2; D unresolved. The germline CDR1 and CDR2 sequences are SGHRS and YFSETQ. This CDR3 has 14 residues. The V end was cut by 5 bases, the J end by 1 base, with 9 bases between. The CDR3 region has the DNA TGCGCCAGCAGTTTCCGGCAGAACACCGGGGAGCTGTTTTTT. This codes for CASSFRQNTGELFF.

The rearrangement joins TRBV20-1 to TRBJ2-3; TRBD2 matches at 10 bases. Germline CDR1 and CDR2: DFQATT and SNEGSKA (reference sequence). V was pared by 5 bases and J by 2 bases, with 4 bases of the junction left unmatched. The CDR3 extends over 14 amino acids. The CDR3: CSAASGRPTDTQYF. The CDR3 DNA follows: TGCAGTGCTGCTAGCGGGAGACCCACAGATACGCAGTATTTT.

The J gene is TRBJ1-2, the V gene TRBV20-1; D is perhaps TRBD1 (5 bases). The CDR3 consists of 14 residues. The germline gives CDR1 DFQATT, CDR2 SNEGSKA (reference sequence). V was trimmed by 3 bases and J by 4 bases, leaving 15 bases between them. CDR3: CSASPPGGGYGYTF. DNA for the CDR3: TGCAGTGCTAGCCCCCCCGGGGGGGGCTATGGCTACACCTTC.

In its sample, this clonotype was seen many times. The chain recombines TRBV7-9 with TRBJ2-7; no clear D gene. Germline V CDR1 and CDR2: SEHNR, FQNEAQ (reference sequence). The CDR3 totals 11 residues. The V and J ends lost 3 bases and 7 bases respectively, with 7 bases between them. CDR3 in DNA: TGTGCCAGCAGCTTCGGTTGGGAGCAGTACTTC. Protein: CASSFGWEQYF. Combining the CDR3 with reference TRBV7-9 and TRBJ2-7 gives the whole variable domain DTGVSQNPRHKITKRGQNVTFRCDPISEHNRLYWYRQTLGQGPEFLTYFQNEAQLEKSRLLSDRFSAERPKGSFSTLEIQRTEQGDSAMYLCASSFGWEQYFGPGTRLTVT.

The V gene is TRBV2, the J gene TRBJ2-1, with 11 bases matching TRBD2. Per germline, CDR1 SNHLY and CDR2 FYNNEI. With 6 bases clipped from V and 6 bases from J, the junction kept 7 bases outside the gene matches. CDR3 size: 15 residues. The CDR3 DNA follows: TGTGCCAGCAGAGCTCTAGCGGGGGGCTTCAATGAGCAGTTCTTC. Translated: CASRALAGGFNEQFF.